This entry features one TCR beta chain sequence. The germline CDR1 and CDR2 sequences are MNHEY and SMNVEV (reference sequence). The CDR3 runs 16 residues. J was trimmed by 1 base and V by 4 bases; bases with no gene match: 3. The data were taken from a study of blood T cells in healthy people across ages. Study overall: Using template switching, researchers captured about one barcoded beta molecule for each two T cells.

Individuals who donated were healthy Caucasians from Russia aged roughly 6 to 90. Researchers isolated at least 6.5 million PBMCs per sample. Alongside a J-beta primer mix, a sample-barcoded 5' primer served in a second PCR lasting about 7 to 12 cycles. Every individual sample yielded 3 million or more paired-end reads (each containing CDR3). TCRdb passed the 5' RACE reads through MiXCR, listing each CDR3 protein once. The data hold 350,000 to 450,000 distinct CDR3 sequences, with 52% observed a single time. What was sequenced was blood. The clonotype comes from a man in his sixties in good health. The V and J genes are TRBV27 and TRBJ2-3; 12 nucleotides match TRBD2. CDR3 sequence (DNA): TGTGCCAGCAGTTCGACTAGCGGGAGTGGCACAGATACGCAGTATTTT. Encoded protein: CASSSTSGSGTDTQYF.